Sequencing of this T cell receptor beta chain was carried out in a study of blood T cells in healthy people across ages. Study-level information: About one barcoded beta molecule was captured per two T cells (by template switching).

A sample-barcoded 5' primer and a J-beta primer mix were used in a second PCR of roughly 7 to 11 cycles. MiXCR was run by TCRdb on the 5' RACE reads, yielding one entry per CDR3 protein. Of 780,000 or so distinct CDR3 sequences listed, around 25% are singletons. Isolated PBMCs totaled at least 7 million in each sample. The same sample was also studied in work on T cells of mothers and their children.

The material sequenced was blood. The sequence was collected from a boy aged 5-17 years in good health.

The CDR3: CASSMEDSQPQHF. DNA for the CDR3: TGTGCCAGCAGCATGGAGGATTCTCAGCCCCAGCATTTT. This chain connects TRBV11-2 to TRBJ1-5; no definite D call. The V end lost 5 bases, the J end lost 6 bases, and 11 bases lay between the germline ends. This CDR3 has 13 amino acids. The germline CDR1 and CDR2 sequences are SGHAT and FQNNGV.